This TCR beta chain was sequenced in a study of T-cell reconstitution after alpha-beta-depleted transplantation in children. In its sample, this clonotype was seen a few times. The TCRbeta library incorporated unique molecular identifiers. TCRdb called the PCR reads again in MiXCR, with one record for every CDR3 protein. The data hold 500,000 or so distinct CDR3 sequences, with less than 35% observed a single time. Specimen: PBMCs from the stem cell graft donor, collected from the stem cell graft. This clonotype was sampled from a human donor who donated a stem cell graft to a child with aplastic anemia.

CDR3 residues: CASSLVWGRGNEQFF. CDR3 nucleotides: TGTGCCAGCAGCTTAGTATGGGGCAGGGGGAATGAGCAGTTCTTC. This sequence joins TRBV7-2 and TRBJ2-1; TRBD1 matches 7 bases. The ends lost 1 base at V and 7 bases at J; junction bases unmatched: 7. Germline CDR1 and CDR2: SGHTA and FQGNSA. The CDR3 totals 15 residues. Together with reference TRBV7-2 and TRBJ2-1, the CDR3 gives the full variable domain: GAGVSQSPSNKVTEKGKDVELRCDPISGHTALYWYRQSLGQGLEFLIYFQGNSAPDKSGLPSDRFSAERTGGSVSTLTIQRTQQEDSAVYLCASSLVWGRGNEQFFGPGTRLTVL.